This T cell receptor beta chain was identified in a study of shared clonotypes between healthy human individuals. Overall study results and limits: Among the subsets, naive ones generally showed larger estimated richness than memory ones. With a handful of donors compared, around 5% of naive CD4 clonotypes were shared.

This clone was seen many times. Its antigen is currently unknown. The DNA input per sorted-subset replicate PCR was approximately 210 ng, corresponding to 25,000 to 35,000 T cell genomes. The repertoire was sequenced with immunoSEQ multiplex PCR; TCRdb's copy has only in-frame clones and lacks some. Altogether some 1,100,000 clones are present, approximately 78% being singletons, with the ten largest covering approximately 0.56%. The CDR3 runs to 13 residues. The germline CDR1 and CDR2 sequences are GTSNPN and SVGIG (reference sequence). With 4 bases clipped from V and 0 bases from J, the junction kept 2 bases outside the gene matches. All donors were healthy HIV-negative adults lacking recent acute infections or vaccinations.

The receptor comes from a man in his late teens or twenties in good health. Some clones in this sample may be carry-over from other donors' samples. Specimen: memory CD4+ T cells from PBMCs. Subset: CD45RA-negative fraction. The gene calls are TRBV30 and TRBJ1-1; 7 bases are shared with TRBD1. The CDR3 reads CAWTGTVNTEAFF. The CDR3 nucleotides read TGTGCCTGGACCGGGACAGTGAACACTGAAGCTTTCTTT.